Listed below are T cell receptor beta chains from one sample, sequenced in a study of T-cell memory formation after mild COVID-19. TCRdb used MiXCR to reprocess the 5' RACE reads, holding one entry per CDR3 protein. This sample has hundreds of thousands of distinct CDR3 sequences, with approximately 18% found just once. Sequencing input: PBMCs or a T cell subset sorted from them (not recorded which). These receptors were obtained from a man aged 18 to 30 who had mild COVID-19 (a few samples of this study predate the infection). Cell type and time point are not known. Both conserved end residues are part of each CDR3. A D gene is named only where the DNA matches it firmly. Only part of the rows carry a size: once, few, many, or a class if the clone is expanded.

V gene	clone size	J gene	D gene	CDR3 protein	CDR3 DNA
TRBV23-1	-	TRBJ2-6	-	CASSQGTLGSGANVLTF	TGCGCCAGCAGTCAAGGGACACTAGGAAGTGGGGCCAACGTCCTGACTTTC
TRBV19	-	TRBJ2-5	-	CASSIRQEETQYF	TGTGCCAGTAGTATTCGCCAGGAAGAGACCCAGTACTTC
TRBV6-1	-	TRBJ1-1	-	CASIASMMNTEAFF	TGTGCCTCTATCGCAAGTATGATGAACACTGAAGCTTTCTTT
TRBV6-2/TRBV6-3	few	TRBJ1-5	TRBD1	CASSLRTGLGQPQHF	TGTGCCAGCAGCCTACGGACAGGGTTAGGCCAGCCCCAGCATTTT
TRBV20-1	-	TRBJ1-2	TRBD1	CSARRGQARRGYTF	TGCAGTGCTAGGCGTGGACAGGCTAGGCGTGGCTACACCTTC
TRBV5-4	few	TRBJ2-7	TRBD1	CASSLDRDGYEQYF	TGTGCCAGCAGCCTGGACAGGGATGGCTACGAGCAGTACTTC
TRBV6-5	few	TRBJ1-6	-	CASSPIGGTYNSPLHF	TGTGCCAGCAGTCCCATCGGCGGAACCTATAATTCACCCCTCCACTTT
TRBV5-1	-	TRBJ1-4	TRBD1	CASSAGQVNEKLFF	TGCGCCAGCAGCGCGGGACAGGTGAATGAAAAACTGTTTTTT
TRBV9	few	TRBJ1-2	TRBD1	CASSPRTGPLGYTF	TGTGCCAGCAGCCCCCGGACAGGTCCGTTGGGCTACACCTTC
TRBV6-2/TRBV6-3	-	TRBJ1-2	TRBD1	CASTPRTGGNYGYTF	TGTGCCAGCACCCCCCGGACAGGGGGCAACTATGGCTACACCTTC
TRBV5-1	few	TRBJ2-1	-	CASSLPTLFEQFF	TGCGCCAGCAGCTTACCGACTCTTTTTGAGCAGTTCTTC
TRBV7-9	-	TRBJ1-2	-	CASSLESVWSYGYTF	TGTGCCAGCAGCTTAGAGAGTGTGTGGAGTTATGGCTACACCTTC
TRBV7-9	few	TRBJ1-2	-	CASSDSGSGYTF	TGTGCCAGCAGCGATTCAGGTTCTGGCTACACCTTC
TRBV12-3/TRBV12-4	-	TRBJ1-1	-	CASSQFTGNTEAFF	TGTGCCAGCAGTCAATTTACTGGGAACACTGAAGCTTTCTTT
TRBV27	few	TRBJ1-5	-	CASSLRAGSNQPQHF	TGTGCCAGCAGTTTGAGGGCGGGGAGCAATCAGCCCCAGCATTTT
TRBV2	-	TRBJ2-7	TRBD2	CASTRTGGEQYF	TGTGCCAGTACCCGCACGGGGGGCGAGCAGTACTTC
TRBV5-1	-	TRBJ2-1	TRBD2	CASSSRTSWGNEQFF	TGCGCCAGCAGCTCTCGGACTAGCTGGGGCAATGAGCAGTTCTTC
TRBV20-1	-	TRBJ1-6	-	CSAPYRVLNNSPLHF	TGCAGTGCTCCGTACAGGGTACTAAATAATTCACCCCTCCACTTT
TRBV29-1	many	TRBJ2-3	-	CSISRGTQYF	TGCAGCATCTCCCGGGGTACGCAGTATTTT
TRBV12-3/TRBV12-4	few	TRBJ1-2	-	CASSLVGRGYGYTF	TGTGCCAGCAGTTTAGTGGGCCGAGGGTATGGCTACACCTTC
TRBV28	-	TRBJ2-3	TRBD1	CASSSGQGMVTDTQYF	TGTGCCAGCAGTTCTGGACAGGGGATGGTTACAGATACGCAGTATTTT
TRBV5-1	few	TRBJ2-3	-	CASSFDSLTTDTQYF	TGCGCCAGCAGCTTCGACTCGTTAACCACAGATACGCAGTATTTT
TRBV28	-	TRBJ1-2	-	CASSSTDTNYGYTF	TGTGCCAGCAGTTCCACGGACACCAACTATGGCTACACCTTC
TRBV5-1	few	TRBJ2-3	TRBD2	CASSLAGGTTTDTQYF	TGCGCCAGCAGCTTGGCCGGGGGGACTACCACGGATACGCAGTATTTT
TRBV5-1	-	TRBJ1-1	TRBD1	CASSYDRGRTEAFF	TGCGCCAGCAGCTACGACAGGGGGAGGACTGAAGCTTTCTTT
TRBV9	few	TRBJ2-3	-	CASSQSGLNTDTQYF	TGTGCCAGCAGCCAGTCAGGGCTTAACACAGATACGCAGTATTTT
TRBV7-2	-	TRBJ2-3	TRBD2	CASSSAGAGSTDTQYF	TGTGCCAGCAGCTCCGCGGGAGCGGGGTCCACAGATACGCAGTATTTT
TRBV4-3	-	TRBJ1-3	TRBD1	CASSQEGQRDRPSGNTIYF	TGCGCCAGCAGCCAGGAGGGACAGAGGGACAGACCCTCTGGAAACACCATATATTTT
TRBV13	few	TRBJ1-4	TRBD1	CASSLLLDRGEKLFF	TGTGCCAGCAGCCTCTTACTGGACAGGGGTGAAAAACTGTTTTTT
TRBV29-1	-	TRBJ2-7	-	CSVETEIEQYF	TGCAGCGTTGAAACGGAAATAGAGCAGTACTTC
TRBV6-6	few	TRBJ1-6	-	CASSYSITPRSSPLHF	TGTGCCAGCAGTTACTCGATTACCCCCCGGAGTTCACCCCTCCACTTT
TRBV28	once	TRBJ1-2	TRBD1	CATSTPGQGLRGYTF	TGTGCCACCTCAACGCCGGGACAGGGGTTAAGAGGCTACACCTTC
TRBV7-2	-	TRBJ1-1	-	CASSPRLPQEAFF	TGTGCCAGCAGCCCCCGGCTTCCGCAAGAAGCTTTCTTT
TRBV29-1	once	TRBJ2-5	-	CSVGRASRGETQYF	TGCAGCGTTGGGAGAGCGTCTCGGGGAGAGACCCAGTACTTC
TRBV5-1	few	TRBJ1-5	-	CASSLTAGVNQPQHF	TGCGCCAGCAGCTTGACGGCCGGGGTCAATCAGCCCCAGCATTTT
TRBV30	-	TRBJ1-1	-	CAWSVLGAKAFF	TGTGCCTGGAGTGTACTGGGGGCGAAGGCTTTCTTT